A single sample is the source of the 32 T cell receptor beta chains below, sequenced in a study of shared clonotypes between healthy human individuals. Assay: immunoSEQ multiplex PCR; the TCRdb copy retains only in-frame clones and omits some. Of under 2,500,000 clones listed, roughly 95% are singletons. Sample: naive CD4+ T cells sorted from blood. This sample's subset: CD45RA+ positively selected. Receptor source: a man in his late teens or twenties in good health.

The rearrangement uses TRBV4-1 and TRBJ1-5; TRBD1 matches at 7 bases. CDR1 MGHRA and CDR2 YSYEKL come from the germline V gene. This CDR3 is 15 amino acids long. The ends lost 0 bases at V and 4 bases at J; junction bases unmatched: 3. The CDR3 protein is CASSQEIQGNQPQHF. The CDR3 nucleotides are TGCGCCAGCAGCCAAGAAATACAGGGGAATCAGCCCCAGCATTTT.

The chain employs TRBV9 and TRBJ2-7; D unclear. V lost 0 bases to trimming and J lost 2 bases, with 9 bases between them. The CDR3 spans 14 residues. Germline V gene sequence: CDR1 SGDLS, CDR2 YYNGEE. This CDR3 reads CASSVAATAYEQYF. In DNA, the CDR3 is TGTGCCAGCAGCGTAGCGGCCACAGCCTACGAGCAGTACTTC. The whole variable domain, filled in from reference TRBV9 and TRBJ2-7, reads DSGVTQTPKHLITATGQRVTLRCSPRSGDLSVYWYQQSLDQGLQFLIQYYNGEERAKGNILERFSAQQFPDLHSELNLSSLELGDSALYFCASSVAATAYEQYFGPGTRLTVT.

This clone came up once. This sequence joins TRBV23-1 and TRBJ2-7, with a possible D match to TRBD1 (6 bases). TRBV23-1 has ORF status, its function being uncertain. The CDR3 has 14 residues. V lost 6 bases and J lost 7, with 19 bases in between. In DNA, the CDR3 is TGCGCCAGCAGGGGGGCTCCAGGGGATGAGGAGCAGTACTTC. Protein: CASRGAPGDEEQYF.

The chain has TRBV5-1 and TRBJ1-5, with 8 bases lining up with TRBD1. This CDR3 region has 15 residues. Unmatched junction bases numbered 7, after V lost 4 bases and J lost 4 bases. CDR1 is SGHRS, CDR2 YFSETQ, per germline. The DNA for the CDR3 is TGCGCCAGCAGCCTGACAGGGGAGCGGAATCAGCCCCAGCATTTT. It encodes CASSLTGERNQPQHF.

CDR3 coding DNA: TGTGCCAGCTCGTTAAGGGACACAAATTGGCCCCAGCATTTT. This gives the protein CASSLRDTNWPQHF. The chain carries TRBV18 and TRBJ1-5; D is possibly TRBD1 (6 bases). In germline, CDR1 is KGHSH, CDR2 LQKENI. The CDR3 totals 14 residues. V lost 6 bases, J lost 9 bases, and 18 bases lay in between.

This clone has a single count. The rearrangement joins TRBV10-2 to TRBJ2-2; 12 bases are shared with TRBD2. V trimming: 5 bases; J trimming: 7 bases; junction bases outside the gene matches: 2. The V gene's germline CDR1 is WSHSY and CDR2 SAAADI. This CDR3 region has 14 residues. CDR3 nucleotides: TGCGCCAGCAGTCCGGGACTAGCGGGCGGGGAGCTGTTTTTT. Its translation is CASSPGLAGGELFF.

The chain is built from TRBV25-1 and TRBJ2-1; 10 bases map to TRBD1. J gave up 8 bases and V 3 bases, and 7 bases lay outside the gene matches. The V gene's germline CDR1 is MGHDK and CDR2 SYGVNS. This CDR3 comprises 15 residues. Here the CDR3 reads CASSDPGTGVHEQFF. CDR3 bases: TGTGCCAGCAGTGACCCCGGGACAGGGGTCCATGAGCAGTTCTTC.

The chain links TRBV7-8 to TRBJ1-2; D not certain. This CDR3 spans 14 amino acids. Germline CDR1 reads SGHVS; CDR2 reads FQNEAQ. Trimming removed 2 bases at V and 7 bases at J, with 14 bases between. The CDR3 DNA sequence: TGTGCCAGCAGCTTAATGGCGGCTACGAGTGGCTACACCTTC. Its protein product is CASSLMAATSGYTF.

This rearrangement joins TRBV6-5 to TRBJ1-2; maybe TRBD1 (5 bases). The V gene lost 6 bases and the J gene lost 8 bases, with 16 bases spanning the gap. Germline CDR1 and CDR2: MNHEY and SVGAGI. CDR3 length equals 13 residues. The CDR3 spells CASRTGRLTGYTF. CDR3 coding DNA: TGTGCCAGCAGAACGGGACGTCTTACGGGCTACACCTTC.

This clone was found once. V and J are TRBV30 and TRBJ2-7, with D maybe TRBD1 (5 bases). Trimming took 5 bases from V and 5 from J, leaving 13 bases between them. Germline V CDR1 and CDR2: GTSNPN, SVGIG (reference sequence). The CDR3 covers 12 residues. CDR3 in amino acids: CAWDRLRDEQYF. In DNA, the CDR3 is TGTGCCTGGGACAGACTCAGAGACGAGCAGTACTTC.

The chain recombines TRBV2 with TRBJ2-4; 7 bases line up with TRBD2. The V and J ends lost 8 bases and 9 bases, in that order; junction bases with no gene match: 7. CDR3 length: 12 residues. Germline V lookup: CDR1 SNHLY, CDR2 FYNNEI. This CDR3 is CASSGGSGIQYF. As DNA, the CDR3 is TGTGCCAGCTCCGGCGGGAGCGGCATTCAGTACTTC.

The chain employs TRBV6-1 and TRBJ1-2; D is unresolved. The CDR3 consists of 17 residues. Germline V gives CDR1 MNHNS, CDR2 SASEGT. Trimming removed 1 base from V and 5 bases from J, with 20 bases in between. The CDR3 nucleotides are TGTGCCAGCAGTGAAGATGGAGCTTCGCCTCAGTTTTATGGCTACACCTTC. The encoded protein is CASSEDGASPQFYGYTF.

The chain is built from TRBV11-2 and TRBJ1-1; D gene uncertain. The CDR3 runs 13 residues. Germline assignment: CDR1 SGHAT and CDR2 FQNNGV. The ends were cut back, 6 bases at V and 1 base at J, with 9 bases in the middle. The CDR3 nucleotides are TGTGCCAGCAGAAATAGGGCGAACACTGAAGCTTTCTTT. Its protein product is CASRNRANTEAFF.

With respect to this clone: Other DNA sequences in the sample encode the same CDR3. The CDR3 sequence: CASSYRGYNSPLHF. The CDR3 DNA follows: TGTGCCAGCAGTTACCGGGGGTACAATTCACCCCTCCACTTT. This sequence joins TRBV6-5 and TRBJ1-6, with a tentative D call TRBD1 (5 bases). The CDR3 extends over 14 amino acids. Trimming took off 2 bases at V and 7 bases at J, with 9 bases between the two ends. Germline CDR1 is MNHEY and CDR2 is SVGAGI.

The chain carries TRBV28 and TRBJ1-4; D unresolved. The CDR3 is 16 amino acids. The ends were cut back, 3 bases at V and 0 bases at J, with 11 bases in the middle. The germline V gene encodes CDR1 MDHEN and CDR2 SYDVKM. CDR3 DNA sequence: TGTGCCAGCAGTTTGAGACTGTCAACAACTAATGAAAAACTGTTTTTT. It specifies CASSLRLSTTNEKLFF.

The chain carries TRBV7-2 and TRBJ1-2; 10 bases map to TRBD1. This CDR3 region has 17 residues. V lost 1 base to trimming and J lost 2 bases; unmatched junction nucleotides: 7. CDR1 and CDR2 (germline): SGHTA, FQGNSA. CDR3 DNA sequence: TGTGCCAGCAGCTTAGGGACAGGGGGACCACGAAACTATGGCTACACCTTC. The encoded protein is CASSLGTGGPRNYGYTF.

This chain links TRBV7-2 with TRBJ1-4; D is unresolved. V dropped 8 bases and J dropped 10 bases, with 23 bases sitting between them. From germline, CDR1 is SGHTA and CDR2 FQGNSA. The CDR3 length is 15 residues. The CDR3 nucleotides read TGTGCCAGCCACCCCCAAGGGTCTGGAGGTGGAAAACTGTTTTTT. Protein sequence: CASHPQGSGGGKLFF.

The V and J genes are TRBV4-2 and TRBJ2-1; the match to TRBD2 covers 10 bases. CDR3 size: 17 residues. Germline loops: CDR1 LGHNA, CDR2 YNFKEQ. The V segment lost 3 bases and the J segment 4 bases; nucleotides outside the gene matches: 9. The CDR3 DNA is TGTGCCAGCAGCCAGTCCATACTAGCGGGGCCTTACAATGAGCAGTTCTTC. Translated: CASSQSILAGPYNEQFF.

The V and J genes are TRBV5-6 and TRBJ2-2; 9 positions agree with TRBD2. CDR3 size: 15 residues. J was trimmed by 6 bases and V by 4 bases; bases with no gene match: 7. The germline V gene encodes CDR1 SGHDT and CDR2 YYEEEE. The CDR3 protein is CASSKVAGVAGELFF. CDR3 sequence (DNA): TGTGCCAGCAGCAAAGTAGCGGGAGTTGCCGGGGAGCTGTTTTTT.

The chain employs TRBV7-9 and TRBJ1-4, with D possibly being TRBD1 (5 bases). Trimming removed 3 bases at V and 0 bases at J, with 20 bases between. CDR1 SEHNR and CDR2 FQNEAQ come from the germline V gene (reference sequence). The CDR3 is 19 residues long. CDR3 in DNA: TGTGCCAGCAGCTTGGGTCTCCGACAGAATTTACCAACTAATGAAAAACTGTTTTTT. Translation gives CASSLGLRQNLPTNEKLFF. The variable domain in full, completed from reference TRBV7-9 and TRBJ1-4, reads DTGVSQNPRHKITKRGQNVTFRCDPISEHNRLYWYRQTLGQGPEFLTYFQNEAQLEKSRLLSDRFSAERPKGSFSTLEIQRTEQGDSAMYLCASSLGLRQNLPTNEKLFFGSGTQLSVL.

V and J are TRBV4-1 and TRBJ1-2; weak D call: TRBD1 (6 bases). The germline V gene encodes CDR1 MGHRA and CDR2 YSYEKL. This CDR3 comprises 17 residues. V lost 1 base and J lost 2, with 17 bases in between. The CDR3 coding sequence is TGCGCCAGCAGCCAAGTGGGGGCGGCATTAAAGAACTATGGCTACACCTTC. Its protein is CASSQVGAALKNYGYTF.

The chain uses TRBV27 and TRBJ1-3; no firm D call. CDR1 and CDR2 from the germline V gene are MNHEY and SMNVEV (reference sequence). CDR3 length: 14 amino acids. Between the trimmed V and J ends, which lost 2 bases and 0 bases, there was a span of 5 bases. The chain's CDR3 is CASSLESSGNTIYF. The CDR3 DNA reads TGTGCCAGCAGTTTAGAGAGCTCTGGAAACACCATATATTTT.

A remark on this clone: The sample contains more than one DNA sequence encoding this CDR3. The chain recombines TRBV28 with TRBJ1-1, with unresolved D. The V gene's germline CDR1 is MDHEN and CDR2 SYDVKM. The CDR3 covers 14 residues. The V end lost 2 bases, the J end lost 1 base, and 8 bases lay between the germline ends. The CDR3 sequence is CASSLSRGNTEAFF. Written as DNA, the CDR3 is TGTGCCAGCAGTTTAAGCCGGGGGAACACTGAAGCTTTCTTT.

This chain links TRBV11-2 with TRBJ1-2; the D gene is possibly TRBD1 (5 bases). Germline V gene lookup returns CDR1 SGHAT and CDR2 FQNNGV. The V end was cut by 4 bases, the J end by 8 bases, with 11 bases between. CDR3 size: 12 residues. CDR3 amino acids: CASSWQGRGYTF. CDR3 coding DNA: TGTGCCAGCAGCTGGCAGGGACGGGGCTACACCTTC.

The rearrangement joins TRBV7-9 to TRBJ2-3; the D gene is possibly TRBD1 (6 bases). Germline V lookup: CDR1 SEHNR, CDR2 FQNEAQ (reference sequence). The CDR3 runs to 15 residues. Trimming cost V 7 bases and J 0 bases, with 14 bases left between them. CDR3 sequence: CASNVPGVSTDTQYF. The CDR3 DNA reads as TGTGCCAGCAACGTGCCAGGGGTGAGCACAGATACGCAGTATTTT.

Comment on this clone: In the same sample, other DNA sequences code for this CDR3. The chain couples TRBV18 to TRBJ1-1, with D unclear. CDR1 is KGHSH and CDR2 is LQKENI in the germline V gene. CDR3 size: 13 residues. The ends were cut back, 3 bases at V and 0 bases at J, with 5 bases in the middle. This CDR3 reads CASSPTMNTEAFF. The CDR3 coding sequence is TGTGCCAGCTCACCGACGATGAACACTGAAGCTTTCTTT.

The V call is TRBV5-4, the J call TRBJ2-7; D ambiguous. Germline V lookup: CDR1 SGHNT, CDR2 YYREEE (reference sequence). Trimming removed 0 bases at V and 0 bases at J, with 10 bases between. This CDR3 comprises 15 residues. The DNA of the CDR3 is TGTGCCAGCAGCTTGGACGGGCTCCTCTCCTACGAGCAGTACTTC. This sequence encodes CASSLDGLLSYEQYF.

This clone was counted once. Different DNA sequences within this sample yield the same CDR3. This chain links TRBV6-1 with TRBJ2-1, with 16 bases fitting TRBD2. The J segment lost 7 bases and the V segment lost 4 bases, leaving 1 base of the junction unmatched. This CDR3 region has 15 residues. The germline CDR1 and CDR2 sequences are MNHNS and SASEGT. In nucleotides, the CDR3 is TGTGCCAGCAGTGCGGGACTAGCGGGGGGGAATGAGCAGTTCTTC. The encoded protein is CASSAGLAGGNEQFF.

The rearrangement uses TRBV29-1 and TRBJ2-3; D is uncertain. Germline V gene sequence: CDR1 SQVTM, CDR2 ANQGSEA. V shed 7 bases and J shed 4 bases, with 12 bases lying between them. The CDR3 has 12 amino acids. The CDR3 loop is CSGLRAPDTQYF. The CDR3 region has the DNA TGCAGCGGCCTTCGGGCGCCAGATACGCAGTATTTT.

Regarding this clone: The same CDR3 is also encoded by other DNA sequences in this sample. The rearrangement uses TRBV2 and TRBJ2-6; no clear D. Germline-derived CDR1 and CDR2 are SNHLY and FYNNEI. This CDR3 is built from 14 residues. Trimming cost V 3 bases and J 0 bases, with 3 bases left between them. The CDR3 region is CASSEASGANVLTF. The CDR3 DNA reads TGTGCCAGCAGTGAGGCCTCTGGGGCCAACGTCCTGACTTTC. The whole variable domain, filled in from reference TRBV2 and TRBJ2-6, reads EPEVTQTPSHQVTQMGQEVILRCVPISNHLYFYWYRQILGQKVEFLVSFYNNEISEKSEIFDDQFSVERPDGSNFTLKIRSTKLEDSAMYFCASSEASGANVLTFGAGSRLTVL.

The CDR3 reads CAWSGALGEGSNQPQHF. In nucleotides, the CDR3 is TGTGCCTGGAGTGGCGCCCTGGGGGAAGGTAGCAATCAGCCCCAGCATTTT. The J gene is TRBJ1-5, the V gene TRBV30; D might be TRBD1 (5 bases). Trimming removed 1 base from V and 0 bases from J, with 16 bases in between. CDR3 size: 17 residues. Germline V gene sequence: CDR1 GTSNPN, CDR2 SVGIG (reference sequence).

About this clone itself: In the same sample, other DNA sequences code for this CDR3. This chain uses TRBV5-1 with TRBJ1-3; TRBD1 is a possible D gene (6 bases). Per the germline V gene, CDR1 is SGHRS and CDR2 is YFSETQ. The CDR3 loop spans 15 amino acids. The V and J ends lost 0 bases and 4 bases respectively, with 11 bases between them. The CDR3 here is CASSLEGGGGNTIYF. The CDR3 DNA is TGCGCCAGCAGCTTGGAGGGGGGAGGCGGAAACACCATATATTTT.